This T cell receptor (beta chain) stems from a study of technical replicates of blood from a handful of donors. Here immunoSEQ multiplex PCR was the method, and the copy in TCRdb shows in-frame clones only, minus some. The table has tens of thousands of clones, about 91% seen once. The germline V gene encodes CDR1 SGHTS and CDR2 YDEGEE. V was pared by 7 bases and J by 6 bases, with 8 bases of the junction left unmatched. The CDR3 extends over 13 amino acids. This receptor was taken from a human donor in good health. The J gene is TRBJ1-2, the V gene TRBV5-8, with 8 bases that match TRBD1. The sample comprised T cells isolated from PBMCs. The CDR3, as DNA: TGTGCCAGCCTAGGACAGGGCGATCATGGCTACACCTTC. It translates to CASLGQGDHGYTF.